These 8 T cell receptor beta chains originate from one sample sequenced in a study of cytomegalovirus exposure and HLA in healthy donors. Primers for the PCR totalled 60 Vbeta and 13 Jbeta. Sequencing used immunoSEQ multiplex PCR; TCRdb keeps in-frame clones, though not all of them. The sample yields about 89,000 clones, 65% to 75% seen once. The sequenced sample was PBMCs. The receptors were sampled from a man in his thirties or forties in good health and CMV-seronegative.

A remark on this clone: One junction end does not reproduce the germline sequence, and a read error may be involved. The chain links TRBV5-1 to TRBJ2-1, with unresolved D. The CDR3 is 16 amino acids. From germline, CDR1 is SGHRS and CDR2 YFSETQ. CDR3 protein: CARSLNAISSYNEQFF. The DNA of the CDR3 is TGCGCCCGCAGCTTAAACGCGATAAGCTCCTACAATGAGCAGTTCTTC.

This clone was detected a few times. V is TRBV29-1 and J is TRBJ2-1, with D possibly being TRBD2 (6 bases). Germline V gives CDR1 SQVTM, CDR2 ANQGSEA. This CDR3 comprises 15 residues. The CDR3 nucleotides are TGCACCGGGGGTTTTTCGGGTCGAGGAAACAATGAGCAGTTCTTC. It encodes CTGGFSGRGNNEQFF.

The chain joins TRBV19 to TRBJ2-3; 8 nucleotides line up with TRBD1. The CDR3 contains 15 residues. Germline CDR1 reads LNHDA; CDR2 reads SQIVND (reference sequence). With 6 bases clipped from V and 3 bases from J, the junction kept 8 bases outside the gene matches. The DNA for the CDR3 is TGTGCCAGTAGGTACAGGGGGGTGGAGACAGATACGCAGTATTTT. The encoded protein is CASRYRGVETDTQYF.

This clone was found once. The chain uses TRBV4-1 and TRBJ1-2; D remains unclear. This CDR3 has 15 residues. Germline V gene sequence: CDR1 MGHRA, CDR2 YSYEKL. Trimming removed 4 bases from V and 4 bases from J, with 16 bases in between. The CDR3 loop is CASSLSIPGAYGYTF. The CDR3 DNA is TGCGCCAGCAGCCTCTCGATCCCAGGCGCCTATGGCTACACCTTC.

For the CDR3, the DNA is TGTGCCAGTAGTTTCGCGGGAGGGCCTAATGAGCAGTTCTTC. Translating gives CASSFAGGPNEQFF. The genes are TRBV19 and TRBJ2-1; 9 bases line up with TRBD2. V shed 5 bases, J shed 7 bases, and the junction held 6 bases outside the gene matches. Germline V gene sequence: CDR1 LNHDA, CDR2 SQIVND (reference sequence). The CDR3 runs 14 residues.

This rearrangement joins TRBV5-6 to TRBJ2-5; D might be TRBD1 (5 bases). CDR1 is SGHDT and CDR2 is YYEEEE in the germline V gene. V was cut by 0 bases and J by 2 bases, with 5 bases left in between. CDR3 length: 13 amino acids. The CDR3 here is CASSLGQQETQYF. Here the CDR3 DNA reads TGTGCCAGCAGCTTGGGACAGCAAGAGACCCAGTACTTC. The variable domain in full, with the rest retrieved from reference TRBV5-6 and TRBJ2-5, is DAGVTQSPTHLIKTRGQQVTLRCSPKSGHDTVSWYQQALGQGPQFIFQYYEEEERQRGNFPDRFSGHQFPNYSSELNVNALLLGDSALYLCASSLGQQETQYFGPGTRLLVL.

The V call is TRBV6-6, the J call TRBJ2-7; 7 bases are shared with TRBD2. Germline loops: CDR1 MNHNY, CDR2 SVGAGI (reference sequence). CDR3 length equals 16 residues. V was pared by 0 bases and J by 2 bases, with 7 bases of the junction left unmatched. In DNA, the CDR3 is TGTGCCAGCAGTTACTCGTGGCTAGCGGAGGCCTACGAGCAGTACTTC. It specifies CASSYSWLAEAYEQYF.

This chain links TRBV7-2 with TRBJ2-7; a weak D match, TRBD1 (5 bases). Germline loops: CDR1 SGHTA, CDR2 FQGNSA. Trimming shortened V by 2 bases and J by 3 bases, and 14 bases separated the two germline ends. The CDR3 consists of 15 residues. As DNA, the CDR3 is TGTGCCAGCAGCTTATCATGGACATCGTACTACGAGCAGTACTTC. Amino acid sequence: CASSLSWTSYYEQYF.